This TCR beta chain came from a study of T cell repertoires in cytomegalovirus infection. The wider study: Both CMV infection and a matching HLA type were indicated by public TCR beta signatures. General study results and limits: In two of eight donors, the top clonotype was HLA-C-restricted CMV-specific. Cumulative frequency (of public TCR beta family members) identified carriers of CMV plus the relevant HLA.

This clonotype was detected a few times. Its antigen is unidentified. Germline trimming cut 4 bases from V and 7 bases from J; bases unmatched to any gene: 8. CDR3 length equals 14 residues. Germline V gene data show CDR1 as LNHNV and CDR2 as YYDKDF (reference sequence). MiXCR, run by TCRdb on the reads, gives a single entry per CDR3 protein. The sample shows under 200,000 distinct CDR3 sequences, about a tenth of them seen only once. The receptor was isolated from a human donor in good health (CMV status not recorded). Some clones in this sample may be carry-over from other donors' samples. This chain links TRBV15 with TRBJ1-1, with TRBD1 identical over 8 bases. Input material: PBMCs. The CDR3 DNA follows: TGTGCCACCAGCATTGAGACAGGGGTGGGTGAAGCTTTCTTT. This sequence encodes CATSIETGVGEAFF.